The 9 T cell receptor beta chains in this list originate from one sample, sequenced in a study of OX40 agonist ivuxolimab in advanced cancers. Only in-frame clones appear in the TCRdb table, and some are missing; sequencing was by immunoSEQ multiplex PCR. The sample shows about 70,000 clones, roughly 84% of them seen only once. Sequencing used CD4+ or CD8+ T cells sorted from blood, obtained in a trial of the OX40 agonist ivuxolimab. Source of these receptors: an adult with an advanced solid tumor such as melanoma, head and neck, liver or kidney cancer.

The chain combines TRBV19 with TRBJ2-5, with D possibly being TRBD1 (5 bases). Per the germline V gene, CDR1 is LNHDA and CDR2 is SQIVND (reference sequence). The CDR3 is 14 amino acids. Trimming removed 3 bases at V and 2 bases at J, with 10 bases between. CDR3 residues: CASSISQGQETQYF. DNA for the CDR3: TGTGCCAGTAGTATCTCGCAGGGACAAGAGACCCAGTACTTC.

This chain connects TRBV21-1 to TRBJ1-2; the table's D call, TRBD1, has no DNA check behind it. TRBV21-1 counts as a pseudogene. The CDR3 loop spans 12 amino acids. CDR3 protein: CASRWTGCGYTF. Here the CDR3 DNA reads TGTGCCAGCAGGTGGACAGGGTGCGGCTACACCTTC.

The J gene is TRBJ2-1, the V gene TRBV10-2; TRBD2 matches at 8 bases. V shed 1 base, J shed 6 bases, and the junction held 5 bases outside the gene matches. Germline CDR1 and CDR2: WSHSY and SAAADI. The CDR3 has 15 residues. Here the CDR3 DNA reads TGCGCCAGCAGTGAGTGGAGCGGGAGATTCAATGAGCAGTTCTTC. Translation: CASSEWSGRFNEQFF.

This chain uses TRBV30 with TRBJ2-4, with 7 bases aligning to TRBD1. V shed 2 bases and J 0 bases; nucleotides not matched to a gene: 10. This CDR3 region has 17 residues. Germline assignment: CDR1 GTSNPN and CDR2 SVGIG (reference sequence). CDR3 bases: TGTGCCTGGAGTACCCACAGACAGGGATTAGCCAAAAACATTCAGTACTTC. Amino acid sequence: CAWSTHRQGLAKNIQYF.

The gene calls are TRBV5-1 and TRBJ2-5; no clear D. Trimming stripped 4 bases from V and 4 bases from J, with 17 bases between. The CDR3 runs 15 residues. Germline CDR1 is SGHRS and CDR2 is YFSETQ. The CDR3 coding sequence is TGCGCCAGCAGCCCGGGTAGGAGAGGTTCAGAGACCCAGTACTTC. It yields the protein CASSPGRRGSETQYF.

V and J are TRBV6-6 and TRBJ2-7, with 7 bases fitting TRBD1. V dropped 0 bases and J dropped 3; count of bases not matched to a gene: 2. The germline CDR1 and CDR2 sequences are MNHNY and SVGAGI (reference sequence). The CDR3 covers 14 residues. CDR3 nucleotides: TGTGCCAGCAGTTACTCGTGGGACAGCTACGAGCAGTACTTC. This gives the protein CASSYSWDSYEQYF.

The V gene is TRBV27, the J gene TRBJ1-2; 8 bases are a match to TRBD1. The CDR3 has 12 amino acids. Trimming removed 8 bases from V and 5 bases from J; junction bases left unmatched: 4. CDR1 is MNHEY and CDR2 is SMNVEV in the germline V gene (reference sequence). The CDR3 protein is CASGRQGYGYTF. The CDR3 DNA reads as TGTGCCAGCGGCCGACAGGGGTATGGCTACACCTTC.

The rearrangement links TRBV5-1 to TRBJ2-7; the D gene is possibly TRBD2 (5 bases). CDR1 and CDR2 from the germline V gene are SGHRS and YFSETQ. Trimming left V 0 bases short and J 2 bases short, with 9 bases between. This CDR3 has 14 amino acids. As DNA, the CDR3 is TGCGCCAGCAGCTTGGGAGGGCCCCCCTACGAGCAGTACTTC. This encodes CASSLGGPPYEQYF. Full variable domain (rest looked up from reference TRBV5-1 and TRBJ2-7): KAGVTQTPRYLIKTRGQQVTLSCSPISGHRSVSWYQQTPGQGLQFLFEYFSETQRNKGNFPGRFSGRQFSNSRSEMNVSTLELGDSALYLCASSLGGPPYEQYFGPGTRLTVT.

The chain carries TRBV19 and TRBJ2-5, with 13 bases that match TRBD2. Germline V CDR1 and CDR2: LNHDA, SQIVND (reference sequence). The V and J ends lost 5 bases and 1 base, in that order; junction bases with no gene match: 1. The length of the CDR3 is 15 residues. CDR3 loop: CASSRLAGGQETQYF. Written as DNA, the CDR3 is TGTGCCAGTAGTCGACTAGCGGGAGGCCAAGAGACCCAGTACTTC. The full variable domain, in which reference TRBV19 and TRBJ2-5 provide the parts outside the CDR3, is DGGITQSPKYLFRKEGQNVTLSCEQNLNHDAMYWYRQDPGQGLRLIYYSQIVNDFQKGDIAEGYSVSREKKESFPLTVTSAQKNPTAFYLCASSRLAGGQETQYFGPGTRLLVL.